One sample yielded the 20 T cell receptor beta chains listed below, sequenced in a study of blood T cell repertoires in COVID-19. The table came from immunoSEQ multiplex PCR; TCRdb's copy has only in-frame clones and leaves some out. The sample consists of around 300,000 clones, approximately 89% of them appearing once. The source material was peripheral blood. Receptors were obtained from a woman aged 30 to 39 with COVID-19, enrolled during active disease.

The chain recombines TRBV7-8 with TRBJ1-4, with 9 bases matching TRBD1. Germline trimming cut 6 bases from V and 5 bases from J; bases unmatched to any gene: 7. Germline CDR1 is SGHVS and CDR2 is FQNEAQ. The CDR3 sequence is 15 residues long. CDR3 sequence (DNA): TGTGCCAGCAGTCTCCAGGGGACAGGGAATGAAAAACTGTTTTTT. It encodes CASSLQGTGNEKLFF. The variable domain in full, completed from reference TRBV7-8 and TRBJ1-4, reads GAGVSQSPRYKVAKRGQDVALRCDPISGHVSLFWYQQALGQGPEFLTYFQNEAQLDKSGLPSDRFFAERPEGSVSTLKIQRTQQEDSAVYLCASSLQGTGNEKLFFGSGTQLSVL.

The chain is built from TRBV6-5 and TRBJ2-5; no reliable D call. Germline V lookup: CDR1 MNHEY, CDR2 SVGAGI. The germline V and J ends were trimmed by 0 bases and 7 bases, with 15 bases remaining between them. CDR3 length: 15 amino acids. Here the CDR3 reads CASSYSTAPAGTQYF. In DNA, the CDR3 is TGTGCCAGCAGTTACTCGACGGCACCCGCAGGGACCCAGTACTTC.

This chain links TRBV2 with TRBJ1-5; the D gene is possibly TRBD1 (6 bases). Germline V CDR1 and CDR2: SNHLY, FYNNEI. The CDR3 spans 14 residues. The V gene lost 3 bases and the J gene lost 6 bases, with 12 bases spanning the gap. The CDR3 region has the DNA TGTGCCAGCAGTGACTACAGGGCACGTCAGCCCCAGCATTTT. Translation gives CASSDYRARQPQHF. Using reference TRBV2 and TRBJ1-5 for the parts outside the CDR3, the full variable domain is EPEVTQTPSHQVTQMGQEVILRCVPISNHLYFYWYRQILGQKVEFLVSFYNNEISEKSEIFDDQFSVERPDGSNFTLKIRSTKLEDSAMYFCASSDYRARQPQHFGDGTRLSIL.

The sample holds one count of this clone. The DNA of the CDR3 is TGTGCCACCGGGGGCTACGGCACAGATACGCAGTATTTT. Translated: CATGGYGTDTQYF. The V and J genes are TRBV24-1 and TRBJ2-3; weak D call: TRBD1 (6 bases). V lost 9 bases and J 1 base, leaving 10 bases between the germline ends. CDR1 is KGHDR and CDR2 is SFDVKD in the germline V gene. The CDR3 has 13 amino acids.

CDR3 protein: CASSHTAGALHQETQYF. The DNA for the CDR3 is TGTGCCAGCAGCCACACTGCAGGGGCACTGCACCAAGAGACCCAGTACTTC. The chain links TRBV5-4 to TRBJ2-5; D is perhaps TRBD1 (6 bases). From germline, CDR1 is SGHNT and CDR2 YYREEE (reference sequence). The V end was cut by 4 bases, the J end by 0 bases, with 19 bases between. This CDR3 region has 17 residues.

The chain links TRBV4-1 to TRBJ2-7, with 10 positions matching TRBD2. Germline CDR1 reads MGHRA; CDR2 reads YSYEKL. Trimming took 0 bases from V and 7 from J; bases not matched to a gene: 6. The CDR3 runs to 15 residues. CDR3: CASSQDLAGVMEQYF. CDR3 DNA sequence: TGCGCCAGCAGCCAAGACCTAGCGGGAGTAATGGAGCAGTACTTC.

The CDR3 here is CASSLERYGYTF. CDR3 nucleotide sequence: TGTGCCAGCAGCTTAGAACGGTATGGCTACACCTTC. The J gene is TRBJ1-2, the V gene TRBV7-9; D not resolved. The CDR3 loop spans 12 amino acids. The V end was cut by 1 base, the J end by 5 bases, with 5 bases between. Germline values: CDR1 SEHNR, CDR2 FQNEAQ (reference sequence).

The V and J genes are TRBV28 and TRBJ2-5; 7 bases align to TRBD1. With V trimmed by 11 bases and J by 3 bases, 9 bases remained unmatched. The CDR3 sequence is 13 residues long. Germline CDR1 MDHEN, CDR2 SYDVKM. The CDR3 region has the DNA TGTGCCTCAGCAGGGACAGTTAAAGAGACCCAGTACTTC. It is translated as CASAGTVKETQYF.

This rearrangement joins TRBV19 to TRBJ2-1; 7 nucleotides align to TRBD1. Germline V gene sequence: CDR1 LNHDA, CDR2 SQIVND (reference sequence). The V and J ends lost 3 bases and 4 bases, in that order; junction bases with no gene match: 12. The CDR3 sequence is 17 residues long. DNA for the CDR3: TGTGCCAGTAGTATGCCGTACCGGGACAGTGGATACAATGAGCAGTTCTTC. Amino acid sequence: CASSMPYRDSGYNEQFF.

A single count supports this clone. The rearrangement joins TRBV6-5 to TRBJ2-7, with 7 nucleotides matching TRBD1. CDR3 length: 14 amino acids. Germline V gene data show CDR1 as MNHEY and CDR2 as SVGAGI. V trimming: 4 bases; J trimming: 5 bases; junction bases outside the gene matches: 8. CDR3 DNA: TGTGCCAGCAGTTTAGGAGGACAGGTTAACGAGCAGTACTTC. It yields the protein CASSLGGQVNEQYF.

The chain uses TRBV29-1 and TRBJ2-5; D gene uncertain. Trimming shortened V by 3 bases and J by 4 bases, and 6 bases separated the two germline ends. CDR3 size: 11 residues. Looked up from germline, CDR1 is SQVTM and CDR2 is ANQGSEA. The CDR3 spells CSVDRLETQYF. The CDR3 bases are TGCAGCGTTGACCGTTTAGAGACCCAGTACTTC.

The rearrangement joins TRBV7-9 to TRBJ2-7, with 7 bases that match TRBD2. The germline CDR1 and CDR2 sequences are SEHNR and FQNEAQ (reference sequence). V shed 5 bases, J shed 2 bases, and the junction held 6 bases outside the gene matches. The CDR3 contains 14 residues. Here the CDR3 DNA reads TGTGCCAGCAGCCCTAGGGCGGGGGCCTACGAGCAGTACTTC. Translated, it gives CASSPRAGAYEQYF.

CDR3 nucleotide sequence: TGTGCCAGCGGGGAGGGCGGACGGGCAGATACGCAGTATTTT. Residues: CASGEGGRADTQYF. The chain joins TRBV6-5 to TRBJ2-3; 7 bases are a match to TRBD2. The CDR3 spans 14 residues. Trimming at V came to 8 bases and at J to 4 bases, leaving 9 bases not matched to a gene. Germline-derived CDR1 and CDR2 are MNHEY and SVGAGI.

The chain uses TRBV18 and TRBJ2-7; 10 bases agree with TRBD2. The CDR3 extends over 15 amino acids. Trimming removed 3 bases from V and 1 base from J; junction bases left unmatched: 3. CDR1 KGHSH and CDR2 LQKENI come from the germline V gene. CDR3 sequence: CASSPLAGDSYEQYF. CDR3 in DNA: TGTGCCAGCTCACCTCTAGCGGGAGATTCCTACGAGCAGTACTTC.

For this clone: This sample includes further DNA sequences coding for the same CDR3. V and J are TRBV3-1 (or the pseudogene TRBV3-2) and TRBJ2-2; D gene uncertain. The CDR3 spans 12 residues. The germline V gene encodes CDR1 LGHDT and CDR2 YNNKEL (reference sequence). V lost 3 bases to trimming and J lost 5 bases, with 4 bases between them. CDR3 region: CASSHLTGELFF. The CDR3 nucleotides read TGTGCCAGCAGCCACCTGACCGGGGAGCTGTTTTTT.

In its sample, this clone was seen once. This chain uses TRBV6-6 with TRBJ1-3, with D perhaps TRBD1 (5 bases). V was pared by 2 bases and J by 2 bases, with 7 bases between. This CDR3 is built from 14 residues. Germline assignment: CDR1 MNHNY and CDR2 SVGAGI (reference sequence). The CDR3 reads CASSYGTTGNTIYF. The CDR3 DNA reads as TGTGCCAGCAGTTACGGGACTACTGGAAACACCATATATTTT.

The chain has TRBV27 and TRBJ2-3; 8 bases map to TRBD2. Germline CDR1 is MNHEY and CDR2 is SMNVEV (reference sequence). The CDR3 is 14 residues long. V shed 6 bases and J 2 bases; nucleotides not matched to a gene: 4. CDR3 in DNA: TGTGCCAGCAGCCCTAGCGGGCACACAGATACGCAGTATTTT. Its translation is CASSPSGHTDTQYF.

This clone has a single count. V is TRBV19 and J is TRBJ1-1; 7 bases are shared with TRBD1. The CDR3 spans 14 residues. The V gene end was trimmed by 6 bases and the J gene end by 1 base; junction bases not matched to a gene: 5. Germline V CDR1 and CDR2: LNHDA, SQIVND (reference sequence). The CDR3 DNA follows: TGTGCCAGTAGCCCGGGACAGAAGAACACTGAAGCTTTCTTT. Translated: CASSPGQKNTEAFF.

The CDR3 loop is CASSANAELHEQFF. As DNA, the CDR3 is TGCGCCAGCAGCGCAAACGCCGAGCTGCATGAGCAGTTCTTC. The chain links TRBV5-1 to TRBJ2-1; the D is unclear. Germline V gives CDR1 SGHRS, CDR2 YFSETQ. The CDR3 covers 14 residues. V was cut by 4 bases and J by 8 bases, with 16 bases left in between.

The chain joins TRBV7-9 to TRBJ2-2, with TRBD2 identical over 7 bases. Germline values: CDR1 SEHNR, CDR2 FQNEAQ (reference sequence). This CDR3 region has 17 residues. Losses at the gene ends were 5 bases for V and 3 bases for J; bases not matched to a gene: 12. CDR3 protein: CASSQLAGRRDTGELFF. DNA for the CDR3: TGTGCCAGCAGCCAATTAGCCGGGAGGAGGGACACCGGGGAGCTGTTTTTT.